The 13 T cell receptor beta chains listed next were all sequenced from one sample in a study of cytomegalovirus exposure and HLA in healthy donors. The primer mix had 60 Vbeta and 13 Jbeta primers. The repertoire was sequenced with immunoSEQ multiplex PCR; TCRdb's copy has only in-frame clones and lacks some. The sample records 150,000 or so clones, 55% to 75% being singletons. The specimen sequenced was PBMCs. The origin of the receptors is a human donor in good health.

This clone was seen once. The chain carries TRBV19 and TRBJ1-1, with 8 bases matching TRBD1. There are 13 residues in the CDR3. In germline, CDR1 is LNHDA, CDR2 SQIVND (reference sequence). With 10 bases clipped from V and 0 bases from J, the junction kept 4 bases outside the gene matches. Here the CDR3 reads CATSTGVNTEAFF. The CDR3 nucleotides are TGTGCCACCTCGACAGGGGTGAACACTGAAGCTTTCTTT.

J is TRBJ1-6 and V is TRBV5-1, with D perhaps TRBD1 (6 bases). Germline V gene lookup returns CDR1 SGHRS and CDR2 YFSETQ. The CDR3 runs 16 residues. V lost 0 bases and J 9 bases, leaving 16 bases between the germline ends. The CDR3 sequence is CASSLALQGLGSPLHF. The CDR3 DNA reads TGCGCCAGCAGCTTGGCCTTACAGGGTTTAGGTTCACCCCTCCACTTT.

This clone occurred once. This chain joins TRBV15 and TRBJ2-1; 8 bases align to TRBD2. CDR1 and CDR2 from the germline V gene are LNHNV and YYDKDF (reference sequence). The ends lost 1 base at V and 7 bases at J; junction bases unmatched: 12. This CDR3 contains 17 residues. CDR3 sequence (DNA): TGTGCCACCAGCAGAGGGGACCTACGGGGGGGCAGGAATGAGCAGTTCTTC. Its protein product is CATSRGDLRGGRNEQFF.

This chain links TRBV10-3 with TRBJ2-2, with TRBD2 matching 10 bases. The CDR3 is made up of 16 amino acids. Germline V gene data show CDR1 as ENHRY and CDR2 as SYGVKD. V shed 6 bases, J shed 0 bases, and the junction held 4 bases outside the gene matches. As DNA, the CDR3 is TGTGCCATCAGCCCCGGACTAGCGGCGAACACCGGGGAGCTGTTTTTT. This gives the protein CAISPGLAANTGELFF.

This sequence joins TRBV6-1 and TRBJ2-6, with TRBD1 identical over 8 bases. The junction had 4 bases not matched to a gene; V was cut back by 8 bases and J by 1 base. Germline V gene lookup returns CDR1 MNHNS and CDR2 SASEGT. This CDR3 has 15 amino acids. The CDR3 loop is CASARTGSGANVLTF. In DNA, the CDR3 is TGTGCCAGCGCGCGGACAGGGTCTGGGGCCAACGTCCTGACTTTC.

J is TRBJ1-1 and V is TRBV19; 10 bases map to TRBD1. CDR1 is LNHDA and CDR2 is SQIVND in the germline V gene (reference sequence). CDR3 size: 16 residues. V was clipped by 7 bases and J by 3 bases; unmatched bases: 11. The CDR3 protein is CASKIGQGGVHTEAFF. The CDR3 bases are TGTGCCAGTAAGATCGGACAGGGGGGCGTCCACACTGAAGCTTTCTTT.

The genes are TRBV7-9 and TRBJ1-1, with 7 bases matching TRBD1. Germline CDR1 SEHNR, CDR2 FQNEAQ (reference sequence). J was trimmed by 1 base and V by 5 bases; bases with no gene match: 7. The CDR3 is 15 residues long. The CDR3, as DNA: TGTGCCAGCAGCCGAAGTCGGACAGGGAACACTGAAGCTTTCTTT. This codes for CASSRSRTGNTEAFF.

The CDR3 DNA is TGTGCCAGCAGCTTAGCCTCCGGGACAGCGAGCTCCTATAATTCACCCCTCCACTTT. It specifies CASSLASGTASSYNSPLHF. V usage is TRBV7-8 and J usage is TRBJ1-6, with 7 bases fitting TRBD1. V dropped 0 bases and J dropped 0; count of bases not matched to a gene: 8. The CDR3 sequence is 19 residues long. Germline CDR1 and CDR2: SGHVS and FQNEAQ. Based on the CDR3 plus reference TRBV7-8 and TRBJ1-6, the full variable domain is GAGVSQSPRYKVAKRGQDVALRCDPISGHVSLFWYQQALGQGPEFLTYFQNEAQLDKSGLPSDRFFAERPEGSVSTLKIQRTQQEDSAVYLCASSLASGTASSYNSPLHFGNGTRLTVT.

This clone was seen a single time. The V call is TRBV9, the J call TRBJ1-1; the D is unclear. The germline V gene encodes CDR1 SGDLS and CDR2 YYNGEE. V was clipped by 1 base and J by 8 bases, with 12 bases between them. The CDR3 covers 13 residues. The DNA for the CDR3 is TGTGCCAGCAGCGTATATGAGGAGTCAGAAGCTTTCTTT. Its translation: CASSVYEESEAFF.

The CDR3 DNA sequence: TGCGCCAGCAGCGAGACAGTTAGCTCCTACAATGAGCAGTTCTTC. It translates to CASSETVSSYNEQFF. The rearrangement links TRBV5-1 to TRBJ2-1, with TRBD1 as a possible D gene (5 bases). The germline gives CDR1 SGHRS, CDR2 YFSETQ. The CDR3 has 15 residues. The V gene lost 4 bases and the J gene lost 0 bases, with 11 bases spanning the gap. Looking up the rest from reference TRBV5-1 and TRBJ2-1 gives the full variable domain: KAGVTQTPRYLIKTRGQQVTLSCSPISGHRSVSWYQQTPGQGLQFLFEYFSETQRNKGNFPGRFSGRQFSNSRSEMNVSTLELGDSALYLCASSETVSSYNEQFFGPGTRLTVL.

The CDR3 nucleotides are TGTGCCAGTACCCTTAGCCCCGGGACAGGAGAATCCAGTGGCTACACCTTC. Amino acid sequence: CASTLSPGTGESSGYTF. The rearrangement uses TRBV19 and TRBJ1-2, with 8 bases lining up with TRBD1. J lost 7 bases, V lost 7 bases, and 20 bases had no gene match. Germline assignment: CDR1 LNHDA and CDR2 SQIVND (reference sequence). There are 17 residues in the CDR3.

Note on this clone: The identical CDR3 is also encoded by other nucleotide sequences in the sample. The CDR3 is CASSQRGSTDTQYF. The DNA for the CDR3 is TGTGCCAGCAGCCAGCGGGGGAGCACAGATACGCAGTATTTT. V and J are TRBV6-5 and TRBJ2-3; 8 bases line up with TRBD2. CDR1 and CDR2 (germline): MNHEY, SVGAGI. This CDR3 contains 14 residues. The ends lost 6 bases at V and 0 bases at J; junction bases unmatched: 2.

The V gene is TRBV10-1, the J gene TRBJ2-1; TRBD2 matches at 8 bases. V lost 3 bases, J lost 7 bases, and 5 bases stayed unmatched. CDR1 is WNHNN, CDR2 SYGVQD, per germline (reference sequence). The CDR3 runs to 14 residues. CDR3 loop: CASSDAGGVNEQFF. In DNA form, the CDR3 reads TGCGCCAGCAGTGACGCGGGGGGTGTAAATGAGCAGTTCTTC.